This record looks at one TCR beta chain sequence and its context. It has no known antigen specificity. There are no base qualities to consult, and no much larger clone falls within one base. The immunoSEQ Assay, a bias-controlled multiplex PCR, was used to amplify TCRbeta CDR3 regions from genomic DNA. As for how the authors treated the data: Nucleated cell counts per sample were estimated from amplification of reference gene primers within the assay. Sequence reads were collapsed and filtered to measure the absolute abundance of every unique TCRbeta CDR3 rearrangement. For each sample, productive Simpson clonality was calculated by taking the square root of Simpson's diversity index across productive rearrangements. Not all clones reach the TCRdb copy of this immuneACCESS table, which keeps in-frame sequences only. Checked studies attribute under half of the gap to unresolved V genes and leave the rest unexplained. V and J calls and clone size are those listed in that table; D and trimming were worked out from the DNA. The sample yields 55,000 to 70,000 clones; under 85% were counted once. Of the sample, 3% to 3.5% is held by the ten largest clones.

The data derive from a study of blood T cell repertoires in COVID-19 (dated by TCRdb to the early 2020s). In the study overall: Samples from collaborators originated in the United States, Italy and Spain and spanned both the acute and convalescent phases of COVID-19. The material from the prospective study consisted of cDNA or gDNA derived from T cells, B-cell-depleted T cells, or PBMCs. Deeply sampled blood TCRbeta repertoires from subjects exposed to, actively infected with, or recovered from COVID-19 were included in the dataset. The repertoires were released in a freely available public database intended as a resource for research on the immune response to SARS-CoV-2. The samples were drawn from two sources: the first 160 participants of the ongoing ImmuneRACE study, and over 1,000 subjects contributed by 6 global collaborators. The sample metadata nearly always contained a de-identified subject ID, COVID-19 status, age in years and sex. HLA class I and class II types, where available, came from metadata supplied by the sample provider rather than from assay-based typing. The study at large found these results: How much clinical and demographic metadata was included differed by source and by participant, and the metadata was provided uncurated.

The collaborating institutions used their own protocols to collect whole blood in K2EDTA tubes. For TCRbeta analysis, collaborators shipped samples in one of three forms: frozen whole blood, isolated PBMCs, or DNA extracted from either of those sample types. From cysteine to phenylalanine, the CDR3 is 15 amino acids long. Here the CDR3 DNA is all that survives: 45 bases in frame from base 1. The trim is 6 bases for V and 3 bases for J, with a gap of 15 bases between the germline ends. CDR1 and CDR2, looked up from the germline V gene, are ENHRY and SYGVKD. Sequencing was performed on peripheral blood. This chain joins TRBV10-3 to TRBJ1-5; TRBD1 is a weak D gene call, 5 bases matching. This clonotype originated in a man aged 55 to 69 with acute or convalescent COVID-19. The CDR3 has the sequence CAISPTGINNQPQHF. The nucleotides are TGTGCCATCAGCCCTACAGGAATTAACAATCAGCCCCAGCATTTT.